These T cell receptor beta chains were read from a single sample in a study of blood T cell repertoires in COVID-19. Sequenced by immunoSEQ multiplex PCR; TCRdb stores in-frame clones only, minus some. The data hold 330,000 or so clones, with more than 75% observed a single time. Material for sequencing was PBMCs or T cells enriched from blood (not recorded which). The receptors here all came from a man aged 35-49 years in a cohort exposed to, infected with or recovered from COVID-19 (not recorded which). CDR3s include the opening cysteine and the closing phenylalanine or tryptophan. Fields, in order: D gene, clone size, J gene, V gene, CDR3 protein, CDR3 DNA. The D gene is left open where the match is weak. The size entry is marked missing in some rows and otherwise reads once, few, many or a size class.

D: .
size: .
J: TRBJ1-1
V: TRBV7-9
CDR3: CASSLVGGMNTEAFF
DNA: TGTGCCAGCAGCTTAGTGGGAGGAATGAACACTGAAGCTTTCTTT

D: TRBD2
size: .
J: TRBJ2-3
V: TRBV4-2
CDR3: CASSQGGTSFGYTDTQYF
DNA: TGTGCCAGCAGCCAAGGGGGGACTAGCTTTGGGTACACAGATACGCAGTATTTT

D: .
size: .
J: TRBJ1-5
V: TRBV19
CDR3: CASSPQGRERQPQHF
DNA: TGTGCCAGTAGTCCCCAGGGCAGGGAACGGCAGCCCCAGCATTTT

D: .
size: .
J: TRBJ2-7
V: TRBV3-1/TRBV3-2
CDR3: CASSRQGSPDYEQYF
DNA: TGTGCCAGCAGCCGCCAGGGGAGCCCCGACTACGAGCAGTACTTC

D: TRBD2
size: .
J: TRBJ2-2
V: TRBV25-1
CDR3: CASSDPGRASGELFF
DNA: TGTGCCAGCAGTGACCCCGGGAGGGCCTCCGGGGAGCTGTTTTTT

D: .
size: .
J: TRBJ2-1
V: TRBV6-1
CDR3: CASSEEDSSYNEQFF
DNA: TGTGCCAGCAGTGAAGAGGACAGCTCCTACAATGAGCAGTTCTTC

D: TRBD1
size: once
J: TRBJ2-5
V: TRBV5-1
CDR3: CASTLQGAPEETQYF
DNA: TGCGCCAGCACGCTCCAGGGGGCGCCAGAAGAGACCCAGTACTTC

D: .
size: .
J: TRBJ1-1
V: TRBV10-2
CDR3: CASRGRQEATEAFF
DNA: TGCGCCAGCAGGGGTCGACAGGAAGCCACTGAAGCTTTCTTT

D: TRBD2
size: .
J: TRBJ2-7
V: TRBV9
CDR3: CASSVEASGSSEQYF
DNA: TGTGCCAGCAGCGTAGAGGCTAGCGGGAGCAGCGAGCAGTACTTC

D: .
size: .
J: TRBJ2-5
V: TRBV18
CDR3: CASSPGQGGETQYF
DNA: TGTGCCAGCTCGCCCGGGCAGGGAGGAGAGACCCAGTACTTC

D: .
size: once
J: TRBJ1-1
V: TRBV20-1
CDR3: CSASWNTEAFF
DNA: TGCAGTGCTAGCTGGAACACTGAAGCTTTCTTT

D: .
size: few
J: TRBJ2-1
V: TRBV2
CDR3: CASSFYSSYNEQFF
DNA: TGTGCCAGCAGTTTCTACAGCTCCTACAATGAGCAGTTCTTC

D: TRBD1
size: .
J: TRBJ2-2
V: TRBV6-6
CDR3: CASSLQGAENTGELFF
DNA: TGTGCCAGCAGCCTCCAGGGGGCGGAGAACACCGGGGAGCTGTTTTTT

D: TRBD2
size: .
J: TRBJ2-6
V: TRBV2
CDR3: CASSERGLAGYSGANVLTF
DNA: TGTGCCAGCAGTGAAAGGGGACTAGCGGGGTACTCTGGGGCCAACGTCCTGACTTTC

D: .
size: .
J: TRBJ1-2
V: TRBV18
CDR3: CASSLGDANYGYTF
DNA: TGTGCCAGCTCACTAGGGGATGCTAACTATGGCTACACCTTC

D: TRBD1
size: .
J: TRBJ1-2
V: TRBV28
CDR3: CASSLRGTGGRGYTF
DNA: TGTGCCAGCAGTTTAAGAGGGACAGGGGGCCGAGGCTACACCTTC

D: .
size: .
J: TRBJ2-3
V: TRBV29-1
CDR3: CSVASSTDTQYF
DNA: TGCAGCGTGGCCTCTAGCACAGATACGCAGTATTTT

D: .
size: .
J: TRBJ1-5
V: TRBV30
CDR3: CAWSGHPRQPQHF
DNA: TGTGCCTGGAGTGGACACCCCAGGCAGCCCCAGCATTTT

D: TRBD1
size: .
J: TRBJ1-3
V: TRBV7-6
CDR3: CASSRIPGQGAGNTIYF
DNA: TGTGCCAGCAGCCGAATTCCGGGACAGGGGGCTGGAAACACCATATATTTT

D: .
size: .
J: TRBJ1-1
V: TRBV28
CDR3: CASSSGVGTEAFF
DNA: TGTGCCAGCAGCTCAGGGGTCGGAACTGAAGCTTTCTTT

D: .
size: .
J: TRBJ1-5
V: TRBV21-1
CDR3: CASSKVVGYSNQPQHF
DNA: TGTGCCAGCAGCAAAGTTGTCGGTTATAGCAATCAGCCCCAGCATTTT

D: .
size: once
J: TRBJ2-1
V: TRBV7-2
CDR3: CASSPGQPAHNEQFF
DNA: TGTGCCAGCAGCCCAGGACAGCCGGCGCACAATGAGCAGTTCTTC

D: .
size: .
J: TRBJ1-2
V: TRBV6-1
CDR3: CASSEAGQYGYTF
DNA: TGTGCCAGCAGTGAAGCAGGACAGTATGGCTACACCTTC

D: .
size: .
J: TRBJ2-1
V: TRBV7-8
CDR3: CASSRSRLSPKNEQFF
DNA: TGTGCCAGCAGCCGCTCAAGGCTTAGCCCTAAAAATGAGCAGTTCTTC

D: TRBD2
size: .
J: TRBJ2-3
V: TRBV29-1
CDR3: CSVDGLAGGRTDTQYF
DNA: TGCAGCGTTGACGGACTAGCGGGAGGACGAACAGATACGCAGTATTTT